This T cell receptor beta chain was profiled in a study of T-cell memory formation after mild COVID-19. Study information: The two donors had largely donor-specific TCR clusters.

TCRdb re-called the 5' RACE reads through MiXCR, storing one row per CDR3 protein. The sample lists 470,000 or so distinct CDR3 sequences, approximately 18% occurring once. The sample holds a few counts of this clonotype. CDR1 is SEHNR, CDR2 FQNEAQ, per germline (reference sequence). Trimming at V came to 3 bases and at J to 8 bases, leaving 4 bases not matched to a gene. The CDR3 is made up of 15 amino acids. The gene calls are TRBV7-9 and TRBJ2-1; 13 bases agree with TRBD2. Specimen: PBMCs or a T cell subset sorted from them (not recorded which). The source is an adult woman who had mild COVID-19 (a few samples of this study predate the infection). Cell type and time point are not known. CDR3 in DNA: TGTGCCAGCAGCTTGGGGACTAGCGGGAAAGATGAGCAGTTCTTC. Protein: CASSLGTSGKDEQFF.